This T cell receptor (beta chain) was sequenced for a study of shared clonotypes between healthy human individuals. The ends were cut back, 8 bases at V and 2 bases at J, with 16 bases in the middle. The CDR3 is 15 amino acids. In germline, CDR1 is MDHEN, CDR2 SYDVKM. Every one of the donors was a Caucasian adult that lived in Nashville, Tennessee. TCRdb's copy holds only in-frame clones and misses some; the assay was immunoSEQ multiplex PCR. The table shows some 2 million clones, with roughly 94% occurring only once. This rearrangement joins TRBV28 to TRBJ2-1; D possibly corresponds to TRBD1 (7 bases). The TCR was taken from a man in his late teens or twenties in good health. Sequencing used naive CD4+ T cells sorted from blood. Subset noted: CD45RA+ positively selected. CDR3 sequence (DNA): TGTGCCAGCCTTGAGGAGGGGGCGGCCTACAATGAGCAGTTCTTC. This codes for CASLEEGAAYNEQFF.